The rows below give T cell receptor beta chains drawn from one sample of a study of molecular identifiers for immune sequencing clone quantification. TCRdb ran MiXCR on the PCR reads and lists one entry per CDR3 protein. Among 250,000 to 350,000 distinct CDR3 sequences, over 20% were seen once, and the ten largest hold over 0.7%. Sequenced input: naive CD8+ T cells from blood, with Jurkat cell RNA spiked in. The source of these receptors is a human donor in good health. Some libraries in this study had Jurkat cell RNA spiked in. CDR3s include the opening cysteine and the closing phenylalanine or tryptophan. Fields, in order: D gene, clone size, J gene, V gene, CDR3 DNA, CDR3 protein. D genes are given only for firm matches. Some rows have no size entry. The others give once, few or many, or a class for an expanded clone.

d_call: .
clone_size: few
j_call: TRBJ2-7
v_call: TRBV19
cdr3_nt: TGTGCCAGTAGTATGGGGGTATCGGCCTACGAGCAGTACTTC
cdr3_aa: CASSMGVSAYEQYF

d_call: TRBD2
clone_size: many
j_call: TRBJ2-5
v_call: TRBV12-3/TRBV12-4
cdr3_nt: TGTGCCAGCACCGGAGGACTAGCGGGGCTCCTGGCGACCCAGTACTTC
cdr3_aa: CASTGGLAGLLATQYF

d_call: .
clone_size: many
j_call: TRBJ2-3
v_call: TRBV4-2
cdr3_nt: TGTGCCAGCAGCCACCTGTATCCAGCAGATACGCAGTATTTT
cdr3_aa: CASSHLYPADTQYF

d_call: TRBD2
clone_size: many
j_call: TRBJ2-7
v_call: TRBV9
cdr3_nt: TGTGCCAGCAGCGTAGATGACGGGGGGTGGTACGAGCAGTACTTC
cdr3_aa: CASSVDDGGWYEQYF

d_call: TRBD1
clone_size: many
j_call: TRBJ1-1
v_call: TRBV2
cdr3_nt: TGTGCCAGCAGTGTCAACAGGGGCACTGAAGCTTTCTTT
cdr3_aa: CASSVNRGTEAFF

d_call: .
clone_size: many
j_call: TRBJ2-7
v_call: TRBV5-1
cdr3_nt: TGCGCCAGCGGGGGGAGCTCCTACGAGCAGTACTTC
cdr3_aa: CASGGSSYEQYF

d_call: TRBD2
clone_size: many
j_call: TRBJ2-6
v_call: TRBV6-5
cdr3_nt: TGTGCCAGCAGCTTCCAAAGCGGGATTGGGGCCAACGTCCTGACTTTC
cdr3_aa: CASSFQSGIGANVLTF

d_call: TRBD1
clone_size: many
j_call: TRBJ2-7
v_call: TRBV4-1
cdr3_nt: TGCGCCAGCAGCCCCCGGACAGGGAACGAGCAGTACTTC
cdr3_aa: CASSPRTGNEQYF

d_call: TRBD1
clone_size: .
j_call: TRBJ2-7
v_call: TRBV27
cdr3_nt: TGTGCCAGCCGGGGGCCGGGACAGGGAAAGGACGAGCGGTACTTC
cdr3_aa: CASRGPGQGKDERYF

d_call: TRBD1
clone_size: many
j_call: TRBJ2-7
v_call: TRBV7-8
cdr3_nt: TGTGCCAGCAGCCGCACCAACAGGGGCCACGAGCAGTACTTC
cdr3_aa: CASSRTNRGHEQYF

d_call: .
clone_size: many
j_call: TRBJ2-3
v_call: TRBV28
cdr3_nt: TGTGCCAGCAGTTCATCCAGTAGCACAGATACGCAGTATTTT
cdr3_aa: CASSSSSSTDTQYF

d_call: TRBD2
clone_size: many
j_call: TRBJ2-3
v_call: TRBV7-6
cdr3_nt: TGTGCCAGCAGCGCATCTAGCGGGAGGGCTACAGATACGCAGTATTTT
cdr3_aa: CASSASSGRATDTQYF

d_call: .
clone_size: many
j_call: TRBJ1-2
v_call: TRBV29-1
cdr3_nt: TGCAGCGTTGAGGAGTACAGCGGGCATAACTATGGCTACACCTTC
cdr3_aa: CSVEEYSGHNYGYTF

d_call: .
clone_size: many
j_call: TRBJ1-1
v_call: TRBV4-1
cdr3_nt: TGCGCCAGCAAGGGCCCGGCCCTCGAGGCTTTCTTT
cdr3_aa: CASKGPALEAFF

d_call: TRBD1
clone_size: few
j_call: TRBJ2-7
v_call: TRBV7-9
cdr3_nt: TGTGCCAGCAGCCCGGGACAGTCCGACTTC
cdr3_aa: CASSPGQSDF

d_call: TRBD1
clone_size: few
j_call: TRBJ2-1
v_call: TRBV4-1
cdr3_nt: TGCGCCAGCAGCCCGCAACAGACAGGGGGTTCGTCTGAGCAGTTCTTC
cdr3_aa: CASSPQQTGGSSEQFF

d_call: .
clone_size: many
j_call: TRBJ2-7
v_call: TRBV7-9
cdr3_nt: TGTGCCAGCAGCTCTAACCGGGACCGCCAAGCCTACGAGCAGTACTTC
cdr3_aa: CASSSNRDRQAYEQYF

d_call: .
clone_size: few
j_call: TRBJ1-1
v_call: TRBV28
cdr3_nt: TGTGCCAGCAGTTTAAGCAGAGACACTGAAGCTTTCTTT
cdr3_aa: CASSLSRDTEAFF

d_call: .
clone_size: many
j_call: TRBJ1-1
v_call: TRBV27
cdr3_nt: TGTGCCAGCAGTCCCGGGACCAGATACACTGAAGCTTTCTTT
cdr3_aa: CASSPGTRYTEAFF

d_call: TRBD2
clone_size: many
j_call: TRBJ2-2
v_call: TRBV7-9
cdr3_nt: TGTGCCAGCAGCCGACTAGCGGGGAACACCGGGGAGCTGTTTTTT
cdr3_aa: CASSRLAGNTGELFF

d_call: .
clone_size: many
j_call: TRBJ2-7
v_call: TRBV9
cdr3_nt: TGTGCCAGCAGCCCCCCCCGTGCGGCAGAGCAGTACTTC
cdr3_aa: CASSPPRAAEQYF

d_call: TRBD2
clone_size: few
j_call: TRBJ2-1
v_call: TRBV6-2/TRBV6-3
cdr3_nt: TGTGCCAGCAGTTCCGGACTAGCCCGAGACCATGAGCAGTTCTTC
cdr3_aa: CASSSGLARDHEQFF

d_call: TRBD2
clone_size: many
j_call: TRBJ2-1
v_call: TRBV20-1
cdr3_nt: TGCAGTGCTAGAGAAGAACTAGCGAACTCAATAGTGGATGAGCAGTTCTTC
cdr3_aa: CSAREELANSIVDEQFF

d_call: .
clone_size: .
j_call: TRBJ1-1
v_call: TRBV12-3/TRBV12-4
cdr3_nt: TGTGCCAGCAGCACACCTTTTTATCCTGAAGCTTTCTTT
cdr3_aa: CASSTPFYPEAFF

d_call: .
clone_size: many
j_call: TRBJ1-5
v_call: TRBV7-2
cdr3_nt: TGTGCCAGCAGCTTTCCTGGGCAGCCCCAGCATTTT
cdr3_aa: CASSFPGQPQHF

d_call: TRBD2
clone_size: many
j_call: TRBJ2-3
v_call: TRBV7-9
cdr3_nt: TGTGCCAGCACCCAATCGGGGACTAGCGGGAGAAGGACAGATACGCAGTATTTT
cdr3_aa: CASTQSGTSGRRTDTQYF

d_call: .
clone_size: many
j_call: TRBJ1-2
v_call: TRBV20-1
cdr3_nt: TGCAGTGCTAGACCAGACAACTATGGCTACACCTTC
cdr3_aa: CSARPDNYGYTF

d_call: .
clone_size: once
j_call: TRBJ2-3
v_call: TRBV13
cdr3_nt: TGTGCCAGCAGCTCCGGCAGAGTTCGCCTTACTAGCACGGATACGCAGTATTTT
cdr3_aa: CASSSGRVRLTSTDTQYF

d_call: .
clone_size: many
j_call: TRBJ2-7
v_call: TRBV6-5
cdr3_nt: TGTGCCAGCAGTACGGGACGGGGAGGCTACGAGCAGTACTTC
cdr3_aa: CASSTGRGGYEQYF

d_call: TRBD1
clone_size: .
j_call: TRBJ1-2
v_call: TRBV3-1
cdr3_nt: TGTGCCAGCACCCAGACAGGGAATCACTATGGCTACACCTTC
cdr3_aa: CASTQTGNHYGYTF

d_call: .
clone_size: many
j_call: TRBJ2-5
v_call: TRBV12-3/TRBV12-4
cdr3_nt: TGTGCCAGCACCAGGGTGTGGCCGAGAGAGACCCAGTACTTC
cdr3_aa: CASTRVWPRETQYF

d_call: TRBD2
clone_size: few
j_call: TRBJ2-5
v_call: TRBV6-2/TRBV6-3
cdr3_nt: TGTGCCAGCAGTCGAACTAGCGGGAGTTCAGAGACCCAGTACTTC
cdr3_aa: CASSRTSGSSETQYF

d_call: TRBD1
clone_size: few
j_call: TRBJ1-5
v_call: TRBV12-3/TRBV12-4
cdr3_nt: TGTGCCAGCACCCCAGGGGGGGTAAACAATCAGCCCCAGCATTTT
cdr3_aa: CASTPGGVNNQPQHF

d_call: .
clone_size: few
j_call: TRBJ2-3
v_call: TRBV12-3/TRBV12-4
cdr3_nt: TGTGCCAGCGGGTTCTCAGATACGCAGTATTTT
cdr3_aa: CASGFSDTQYF

d_call: TRBD1
clone_size: many
j_call: TRBJ2-1
v_call: TRBV12-3/TRBV12-4
cdr3_nt: TGTGCCAGCAGTTTAGAGATCACAGGGGGTGAGCAGTTCTTC
cdr3_aa: CASSLEITGGEQFF

d_call: TRBD2
clone_size: many
j_call: TRBJ2-1
v_call: TRBV5-1
cdr3_nt: TGCGCCAGCAGCTTGGGAGGTCCGATAGCGGGAGAAGTACGCAATGAGCAGTTCTTC
cdr3_aa: CASSLGGPIAGEVRNEQFF

d_call: TRBD2
clone_size: few
j_call: TRBJ2-5
v_call: TRBV7-2
cdr3_nt: TGTGCCAGCAGCTCACCCGGGACTAGCGAAGAGACCCAGTACTTC
cdr3_aa: CASSSPGTSEETQYF

d_call: TRBD2
clone_size: many
j_call: TRBJ2-7
v_call: TRBV4-3
cdr3_nt: TGCGCCAGCAGCCAAGTTGGCGGGGGGTCCTACGAGCAGTACTTC
cdr3_aa: CASSQVGGGSYEQYF

d_call: .
clone_size: .
j_call: TRBJ2-3
v_call: TRBV27
cdr3_nt: TGTGCCAGCAGTTTAATCCCCCTAACGGACGGCAGCACAGATACGCAGTATTTT
cdr3_aa: CASSLIPLTDGSTDTQYF

d_call: TRBD1
clone_size: many
j_call: TRBJ1-1
v_call: TRBV7-2
cdr3_nt: TGTGCCAGCAGCTTACAGGGGGCGGGAACTGAAGCTTTCTTT
cdr3_aa: CASSLQGAGTEAFF

d_call: .
clone_size: many
j_call: TRBJ2-3
v_call: TRBV12-3/TRBV12-4
cdr3_nt: TGTGCCAGCACCGCCGAAGCGGCAGATACGCAGTATTTT
cdr3_aa: CASTAEAADTQYF

d_call: TRBD1
clone_size: many
j_call: TRBJ2-5
v_call: TRBV28
cdr3_nt: TGTGCCAGCACAGCTACGGGGACAGGGATTGAAGAGACCCAGTACTTC
cdr3_aa: CASTATGTGIEETQYF

d_call: .
clone_size: many
j_call: TRBJ1-1
v_call: TRBV20-1
cdr3_nt: TGCAGTGCTAGTCGGGACACGGCGTGGACTGAAGCTTTCTTT
cdr3_aa: CSASRDTAWTEAFF

d_call: TRBD2
clone_size: many
j_call: TRBJ2-1
v_call: TRBV29-1
cdr3_nt: TGCAGCGTGATTTTTACTAGCGGGAGCCCCCATGAGCAGTTCTTC
cdr3_aa: CSVIFTSGSPHEQFF

d_call: TRBD1
clone_size: .
j_call: TRBJ2-7
v_call: TRBV28
cdr3_nt: TGTGCCAGCAGTTTGTTGACAGGGTCATGCGAGCAGTATTTC
cdr3_aa: CASSLLTGSCEQYF

d_call: .
clone_size: .
j_call: TRBJ2-7
v_call: TRBV7-3
cdr3_nt: TGTGCCAGCAGCTTAAGCCCCTCGCCGGCCTACGAGCAGTACTTC
cdr3_aa: CASSLSPSPAYEQYF

d_call: .
clone_size: many
j_call: TRBJ1-5
v_call: TRBV7-6
cdr3_nt: TGTGCCAGCAGCTTAGCAGGCGGCCGTAGCAATCAGCCCCAGCATTTT
cdr3_aa: CASSLAGGRSNQPQHF

d_call: .
clone_size: few
j_call: TRBJ2-3
v_call: TRBV11-2
cdr3_nt: TGTGCCAGCAGAGGGGGGTGGAACCCTAGCACAGATACGCAGTATTTT
cdr3_aa: CASRGGWNPSTDTQYF

d_call: TRBD1
clone_size: few
j_call: TRBJ1-1
v_call: TRBV20-1
cdr3_nt: TGCAGTGTTCCGGAGGGGGCGAGTTGGACTGAAGCTTTCTTT
cdr3_aa: CSVPEGASWTEAFF

d_call: .
clone_size: few
j_call: TRBJ2-7
v_call: TRBV30
cdr3_nt: TGTGCCTGGAGTCCCCTGGCGGGACTCTACGAGCAGTACTTC
cdr3_aa: CAWSPLAGLYEQYF

d_call: .
clone_size: .
j_call: TRBJ2-5
v_call: TRBV4-1
cdr3_nt: TGCGCCAGCAGCCAAGATAAGACGTCTGGAGCACAAAAGACCCAGTACTTC
cdr3_aa: CASSQDKTSGAQKTQYF

d_call: .
clone_size: .
j_call: TRBJ2-3
v_call: TRBV15
cdr3_nt: TGTGCCACCAGCAGAGATCTCGGAGCCACCACAGATACGCAGTATTTT
cdr3_aa: CATSRDLGATTDTQYF

d_call: .
clone_size: many
j_call: TRBJ1-1
v_call: TRBV7-9
cdr3_nt: TGTGCCAGCAGCTTAGATGGTAAGGGAAGTACTGAAGCTTTCTTT
cdr3_aa: CASSLDGKGSTEAFF